This T cell receptor beta chain was sequenced in a study of CD8 T cells in Susac syndrome. Whole-study results and caveats: It was acknowledged in the study that the number of individuals who were included in its TCR sequencing and HLA analysis was relatively small.

Reverse transcription of about 0.45 to 1 ug RNA used random hexamers. Each CDR3 protein gets one entry after TCRdb re-called the immunoSEQ multiplex PCR reads with MiXCR. Seen here are fewer than 200,000 distinct CDR3 sequences, about 95% observed once, and the top ten hold about 0.15%. Looked up from germline, CDR1 is SGHNT and CDR2 is YYREEE (reference sequence). The CDR3 extends over 15 amino acids. V was clipped by 7 bases and J by 7 bases; unmatched bases: 10. This clonotype appeared a single time. Its antigen remains unidentified. The chain couples TRBV5-4 to TRBJ2-1, with 11 bases identical to TRBD2. This TCR was recovered from a human donor with multiple sclerosis. The sample comprised CD8+ T cells from PBMCs. CDR3 DNA sequence: TGTGCCAGCTATTTTGGGTCTAGCGGGAGGAATGAGCAGTTCTTC. It yields the protein CASYFGSSGRNEQFF.